The 15 T cell receptor beta chains given below trace back to one sample, sequenced in a study of a mutant IDH1 vaccine in newly diagnosed glioma. Their antigen targets remain unknown. Time point denoted: week 5, during vaccination. Every single dose of the vaccine, 300 ug of mutant IDH1 20-mer peptide, came with topical imiquimod. Sequencing was performed with immunoSEQ multiplex PCR; in TCRdb, only in-frame clones are kept and a portion is missing. The sample carries about 42,000 clones, approximately 85% recorded once. The specimen comprised PBMCs, sampled from a glioma patient whose treatment included an IDH1 peptide vaccine. These receptors were taken from a man between 40 and 49 years old with glioma.

This chain connects TRBV7-3 to TRBJ2-5; TRBD2 is a possible D gene (5 bases). The CDR3 runs 13 residues. Germline V gene lookup returns CDR1 SGHTA and CDR2 FQGTGA. Trimming took off 5 bases at V and 5 bases at J, with 12 bases between the two ends. The chain's CDR3 is CASSRGIFETQYF. CDR3 DNA: TGTGCCAGCAGCCGAGGGATTTTTGAGACCCAGTACTTC.

The V gene is TRBV28, the J gene TRBJ2-3; perhaps TRBD1 as D (6 bases). Trimming pared 2 bases from V and 1 base from J, leaving 10 bases between. The CDR3 contains 15 residues. Per the germline V gene, CDR1 is MDHEN and CDR2 is SYDVKM. The CDR3 region is CASSLQGWGTDTQYF. The CDR3 DNA sequence: TGTGCCAGCAGTTTACAGGGGTGGGGCACAGATACGCAGTATTTT.

The chain joins TRBV5-1 to TRBJ1-2; D unresolved. Germline CDR1 SGHRS, CDR2 YFSETQ. This CDR3 is built from 17 residues. Trimming cost V 0 bases and J 0 bases, with 15 bases left between them. The CDR3 loop reads CASSLAFVGVTNYGYTF. CDR3 DNA: TGCGCCAGCAGCTTGGCCTTTGTGGGTGTAACTAACTATGGCTACACCTTC.

In this sample, this clone turned up a few times. V and J are TRBV7-2 and TRBJ2-7; D remains unclear. This CDR3 is 14 amino acids long. Trimming took off 2 bases at V and 1 base at J, with 9 bases between the two ends. Germline V gene sequence: CDR1 SGHTA, CDR2 FQGNSA. As DNA, the CDR3 is TGTGCCAGCAGCTTATCGTGGGGATCCTACGAGCAGTACTTC. Encoded protein: CASSLSWGSYEQYF.

In this sample, this clone turned up a few times. This chain connects TRBV7-2 to TRBJ1-3, with D perhaps matching TRBD1 (6 bases). Trimming removed 6 bases from V and 0 bases from J, with 12 bases in between. The CDR3 loop spans 15 amino acids. Looked up from germline, CDR1 is SGHTA and CDR2 is FQGNSA. In DNA, the CDR3 is TGTGCCAGCAGTTCGAAAGGGGGCTCTGGAAACACCATATATTTT. It is translated as CASSSKGGSGNTIYF.

The rearrangement links TRBV5-1 to TRBJ2-2, with D hard to call. V shed 4 bases and J shed 0 bases, with 4 bases lying between them. The CDR3 loop spans 13 amino acids. Germline-derived CDR1 and CDR2 are SGHRS and YFSETQ. The CDR3 region is CASSGSNTGELFF. The CDR3 bases are TGCGCCAGCAGCGGGTCGAACACCGGGGAGCTGTTTTTT.

The chain employs TRBV10-3 and TRBJ2-7, with D unclear. The CDR3 totals 10 residues. V was pared by 11 bases and J by 5 bases, with 10 bases between. Germline CDR1 is ENHRY and CDR2 is SYGVKD. The CDR3: CAPVKDEQYF. The CDR3 bases are TGTGCCCCGGTAAAGGACGAGCAGTACTTC.

The chain uses TRBV5-8 and TRBJ2-1; D not certain. Per the germline V gene, CDR1 is SGHTS and CDR2 is YDEGEE. V gave up 0 bases and J gave up 6 bases, with 4 bases separating them. This CDR3 spans 12 amino acids. For the CDR3, the DNA is TGTGCCAGCAGCTTGGATCGCAATGAGCAGTTCTTC. It translates to CASSLDRNEQFF.

This clone was detected a few times. The chain links TRBV7-2 to TRBJ2-7, with 8 bases identical to TRBD1. The V gene end was trimmed by 5 bases and the J gene end by 3 bases; junction bases not matched to a gene: 3. Germline V CDR1 and CDR2: SGHTA, FQGNSA. CDR3 length: 13 amino acids. CDR3 sequence: CASSTRGLYEQYF. The CDR3 DNA reads TGTGCCAGCAGCACCAGGGGGCTCTACGAGCAGTACTTC. Full variable domain (missing parts from reference TRBV7-2 and TRBJ2-7): GAGVSQSPSNKVTEKGKDVELRCDPISGHTALYWYRQSLGQGLEFLIYFQGNSAPDKSGLPSDRFSAERTGGSVSTLTIQRTQQEDSAVYLCASSTRGLYEQYFGPGTRLTVT.

This chain connects TRBV7-9 to TRBJ2-7; 9 bases agree with TRBD2. V shed 4 bases and J 0 bases; nucleotides not matched to a gene: 4. Germline CDR1 reads SEHNR; CDR2 reads FQNEAQ (reference sequence). The CDR3 has 15 residues. CDR3 coding DNA: TGTGCCAGCAGCTCTAGCGGGGCTAGCTCCTACGAGCAGTACTTC. It encodes CASSSSGASSYEQYF.

The gene calls are TRBV5-4 and TRBJ2-7; D possibly corresponds to TRBD1 (7 bases). CDR3 length: 16 amino acids. The germline CDR1 and CDR2 sequences are SGHNT and YYREEE (reference sequence). The V end was cut by 4 bases, the J end by 2 bases, with 19 bases between. The DNA for the CDR3 is TGTGCCAGCAGCCTGGGACGGGGGCAGGGGGCCTACGAGCAGTACTTC. Amino acid sequence: CASSLGRGQGAYEQYF.

The V gene is TRBV4-1, the J gene TRBJ1-2; D perhaps matches TRBD1 (5 bases). The CDR3 length is 14 residues. The germline gives CDR1 MGHRA, CDR2 YSYEKL. Trimming removed 3 bases at V and 4 bases at J, with 12 bases between. CDR3 DNA sequence: TGCGCCAGCAGCCAGGTTCAGGGCGGCTATGGCTACACCTTC. Its protein is CASSQVQGGYGYTF.

The chain employs TRBV7-2 and TRBJ2-5; a weak D match, TRBD2 (6 bases). Germline assignment: CDR1 SGHTA and CDR2 FQGNSA. V lost 0 bases and J 4 bases, leaving 15 bases between the germline ends. This CDR3 has 16 residues. The CDR3 here is CASSLAPRSGRETQYF. In DNA form, the CDR3 reads TGTGCCAGCAGCTTAGCTCCAAGGTCCGGGAGAGAGACCCAGTACTTC.

The chain uses TRBV5-1 and TRBJ1-1; possibly TRBD1 for D (6 bases). Trimming cost V 2 bases and J 5 bases, with 13 bases left between them. Germline V lookup: CDR1 SGHRS, CDR2 YFSETQ. The CDR3 runs to 14 residues. The DNA of the CDR3 is TGCGCCAGCAGCTTTGAAGGGACAAGGACTGAAGCTTTCTTT. As protein: CASSFEGTRTEAFF.

The chain links TRBV10-3 to TRBJ1-2, with 7 bases that match TRBD1. CDR1 is ENHRY and CDR2 is SYGVKD in the germline V gene. V shed 10 bases and J 2 bases; nucleotides not matched to a gene: 10. CDR3 length equals 14 residues. The CDR3 sequence: CATSYQTGNYGYTF. In DNA form, the CDR3 reads TGTGCCACTTCATACCAGACAGGGAACTATGGCTACACCTTC.